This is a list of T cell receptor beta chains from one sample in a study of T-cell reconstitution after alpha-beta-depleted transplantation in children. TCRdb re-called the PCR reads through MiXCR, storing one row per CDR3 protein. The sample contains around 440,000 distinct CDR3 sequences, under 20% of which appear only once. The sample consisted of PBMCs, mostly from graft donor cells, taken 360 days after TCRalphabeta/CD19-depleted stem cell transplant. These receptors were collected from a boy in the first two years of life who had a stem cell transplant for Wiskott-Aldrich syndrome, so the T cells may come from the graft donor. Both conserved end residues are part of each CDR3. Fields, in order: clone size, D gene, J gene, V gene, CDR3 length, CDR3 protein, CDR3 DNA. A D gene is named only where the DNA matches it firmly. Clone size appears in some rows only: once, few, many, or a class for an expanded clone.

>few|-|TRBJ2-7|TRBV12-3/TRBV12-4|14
CASTPPVYYYEQYF
TGTGCCAGCACCCCCCCCGTATACTACTACGAGCAGTACTTC
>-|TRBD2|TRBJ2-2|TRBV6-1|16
CATGTSGEWNTGELFF
TGTGCCACCGGGACTAGCGGGGAATGGAACACCGGGGAGCTGTTTTTT
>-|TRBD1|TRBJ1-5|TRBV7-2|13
CASSPYRGQPQHF
TGTGCCAGCAGCCCTTACAGGGGCCAGCCCCAGCATTTT
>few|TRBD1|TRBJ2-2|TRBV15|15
CATSHWTGATGELFF
TGTGCCACCAGTCATTGGACAGGGGCCACCGGGGAGCTGTTTTTT
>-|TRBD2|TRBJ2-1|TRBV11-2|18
CASSPGGAGDASYNEQFF
TGTGCCAGCAGCCCCGGAGGGGCGGGAGATGCCTCCTACAATGAGCAGTTCTTC
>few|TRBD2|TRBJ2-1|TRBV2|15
CASSVGTSGYNEQFF
TGTGCCAGCAGTGTCGGGACTAGCGGTTACAATGAGCAGTTCTTC
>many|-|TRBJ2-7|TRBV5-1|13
CASSLVASYEQYF
TGCGCCAGCAGCTTGGTAGCCAGCTACGAGCAGTACTTC
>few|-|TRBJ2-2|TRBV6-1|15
CASSEAGGPAGELFF
TGTGCCAGCAGTGAAGCGGGGGGGCCCGCCGGGGAGCTGTTTTTT
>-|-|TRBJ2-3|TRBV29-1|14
CGGGSWGDTDTQYF
TGCGGGGGCGGGAGCTGGGGCGACACAGATACGCAGTATTTT
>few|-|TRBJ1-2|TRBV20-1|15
CSARGGKGGDYGYTF
TGCAGTGCTAGAGGGGGCAAAGGAGGTGACTATGGCTACACCTTC
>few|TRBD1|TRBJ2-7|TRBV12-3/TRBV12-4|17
CASRMDRTGFELYEQYF
TGTGCCAGCAGAATGGACAGGACCGGATTTGAGCTCTACGAGCAGTACTTC
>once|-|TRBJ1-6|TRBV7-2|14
CASSLTQSNSPLHF
TGTGCCAGCAGCTTAACACAGAGCAATTCACCCCTCCACTTT
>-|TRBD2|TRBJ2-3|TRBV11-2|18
CASSLDPSGSRSTDTQYF
TGTGCCAGCAGCTTAGATCCCAGCGGGAGTAGAAGCACAGATACGCAGTATTTT
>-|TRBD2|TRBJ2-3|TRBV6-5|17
CASSYPLAGGNTDTQYF
TGTGCCAGCAGTTATCCCCTAGCGGGGGGGAACACAGATACGCAGTATTTT
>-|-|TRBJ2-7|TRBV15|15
CATSSVRTVTYEQYF
TGTGCCACCAGCAGTGTCCGGACAGTTACCTACGAGCAGTACTTC
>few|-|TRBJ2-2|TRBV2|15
CASTGGGGYTGELFF
TGTGCCAGCACCGGCGGTGGCGGATACACCGGGGAGCTGTTTTTT
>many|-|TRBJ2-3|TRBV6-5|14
CASSSGQGTDTQYF
TGTGCCAGCAGTTCCGGACAAGGCACAGATACGCAGTATTTT
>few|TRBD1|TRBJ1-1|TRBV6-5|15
CASSRRRTGSTEAFF
TGTGCCAGCAGTAGACGCCGGACAGGGAGCACTGAAGCTTTCTTT
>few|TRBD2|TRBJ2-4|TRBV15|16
CATSRDRGVSKNIQYF
TGTGCCACCAGCAGAGATCGGGGGGTTTCCAAAAACATTCAGTACTTC
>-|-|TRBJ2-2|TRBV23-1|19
CASSQSLPGQGEHRGAVFF
-
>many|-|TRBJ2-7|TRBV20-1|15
CSARDPRPGTYEQYF
TGCAGTGCTAGAGATCCCAGGCCAGGAACCTACGAGCAGTACTTC
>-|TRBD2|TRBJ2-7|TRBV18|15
CASSQMTSGLRGQYF
TGTGCCAGCTCACAAATGACTAGCGGTCTACGAGGGCAGTACTTC
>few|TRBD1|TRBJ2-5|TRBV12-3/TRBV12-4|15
CASSGDGQGEETQYF
TGTGCCAGCAGTGGGGATGGACAGGGTGAAGAGACCCAGTACTTC
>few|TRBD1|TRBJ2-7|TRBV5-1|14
CASRTGQGTYEQYF
TGCGCCAGCAGGACGGGACAGGGTACCTACGAGCAGTACTTC
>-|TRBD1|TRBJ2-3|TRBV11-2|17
CASSLAEGRGILDTQYF
TGTGCCAGCAGCTTAGCTGAGGGCAGGGGGATATTGGATACGCAGTATTTT
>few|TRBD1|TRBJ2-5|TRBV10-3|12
CAISEGDRVAYF
TGTGCCATCAGTGAAGGGGACAGGGTTGCATACTTC
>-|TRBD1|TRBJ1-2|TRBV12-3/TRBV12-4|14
CASSFSQGAFGYTF
TGTGCCAGCAGTTTTAGCCAGGGGGCATTTGGCTACACCTTC
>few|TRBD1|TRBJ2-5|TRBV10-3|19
CAISHPSIRQGALRGTQYF
TGTGCCATCAGTCACCCGTCAATCAGGCAGGGGGCCCTTCGGGGGACCCAGTACTTC
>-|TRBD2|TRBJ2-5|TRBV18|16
CASSPSVLAGRETQYF
TGTGCCAGCTCACCTTCTGTCCTAGCGGGAAGGGAGACCCAGTACTTC
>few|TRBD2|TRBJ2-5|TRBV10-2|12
CASGTRGETQYF
TGCGCCAGCGGGACTAGGGGAGAGACCCAGTACTTC
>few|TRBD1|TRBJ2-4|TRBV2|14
CASRTGVAKNIQYF
TGTGCCAGCAGAACAGGGGTAGCCAAAAACATTCAGTACTTC
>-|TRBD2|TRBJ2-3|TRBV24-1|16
CATSDHGLAGTDTQYF
TGTGCCACCAGTGATCATGGACTAGCGGGAACAGATACGCAGTATTTT
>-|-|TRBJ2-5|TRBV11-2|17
CASSVRFGGPFQETQYF
TGTGCCAGCAGCGTGAGGTTTGGGGGCCCGTTCCAAGAGACCCAGTACTTC
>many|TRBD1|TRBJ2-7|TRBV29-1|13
CSVEEDRDYEQYF
TGCAGCGTTGAAGAGGACAGGGATTACGAGCAGTACTTC
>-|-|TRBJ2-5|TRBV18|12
CASYRDGETQYF
TGTGCCAGCTACCGGGACGGAGAGACCCAGTACTTC
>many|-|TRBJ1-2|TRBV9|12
CASSRDNYGYTF
TGTGCCAGCAGCCGGGACAACTATGGCTACACCTTC
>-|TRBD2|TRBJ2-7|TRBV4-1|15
CASSQAGLAAYEQYF
TGCGCCAGCAGCCAGGCTGGACTAGCAGCCTACGAGCAGTACTTC
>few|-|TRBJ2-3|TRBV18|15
CASPPAGGPTDTQYF
TGTGCCAGCCCGCCTGCCGGCGGACCCACAGATACGCAGTATTTT
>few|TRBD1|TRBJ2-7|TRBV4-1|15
CASSPRQGPAYEQYF
TGCGCCAGCAGCCCCCGACAGGGACCCGCCTACGAGCAGTACTTC
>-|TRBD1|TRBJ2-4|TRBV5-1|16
CASSLMLGTDKNIQYF
TGCGCCAGCAGCTTGATGTTGGGGACAGATAAAAACATTCAGTACTTC